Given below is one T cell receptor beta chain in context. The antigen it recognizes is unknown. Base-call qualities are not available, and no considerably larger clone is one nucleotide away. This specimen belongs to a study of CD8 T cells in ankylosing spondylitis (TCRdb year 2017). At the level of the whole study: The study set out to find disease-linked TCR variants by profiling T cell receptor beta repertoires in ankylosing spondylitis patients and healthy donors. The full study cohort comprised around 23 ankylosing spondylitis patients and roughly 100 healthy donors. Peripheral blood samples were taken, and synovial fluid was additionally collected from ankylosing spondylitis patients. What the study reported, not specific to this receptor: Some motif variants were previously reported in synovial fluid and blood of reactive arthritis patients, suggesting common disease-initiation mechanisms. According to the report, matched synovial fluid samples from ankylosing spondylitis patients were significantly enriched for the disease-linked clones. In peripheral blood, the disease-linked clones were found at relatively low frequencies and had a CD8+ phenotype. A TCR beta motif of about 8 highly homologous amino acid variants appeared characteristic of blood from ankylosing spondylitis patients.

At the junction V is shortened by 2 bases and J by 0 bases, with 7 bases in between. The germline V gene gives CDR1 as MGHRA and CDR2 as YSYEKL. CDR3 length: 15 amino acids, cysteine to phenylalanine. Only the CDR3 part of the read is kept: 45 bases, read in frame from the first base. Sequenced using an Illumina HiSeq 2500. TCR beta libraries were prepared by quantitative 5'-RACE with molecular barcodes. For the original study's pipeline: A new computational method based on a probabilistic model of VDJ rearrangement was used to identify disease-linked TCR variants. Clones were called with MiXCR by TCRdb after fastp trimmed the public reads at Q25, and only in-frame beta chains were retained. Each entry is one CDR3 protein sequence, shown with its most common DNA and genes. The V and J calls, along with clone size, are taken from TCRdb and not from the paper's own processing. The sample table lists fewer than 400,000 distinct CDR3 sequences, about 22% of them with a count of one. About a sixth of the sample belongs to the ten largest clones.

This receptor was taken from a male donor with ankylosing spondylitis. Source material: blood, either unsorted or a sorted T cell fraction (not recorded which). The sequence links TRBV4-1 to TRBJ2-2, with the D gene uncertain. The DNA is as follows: TGCGCCAGCAGCCAACGCTCATCGAACACCGGGGAGCTGTTTTTT. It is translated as CASSQRSSNTGELFF.